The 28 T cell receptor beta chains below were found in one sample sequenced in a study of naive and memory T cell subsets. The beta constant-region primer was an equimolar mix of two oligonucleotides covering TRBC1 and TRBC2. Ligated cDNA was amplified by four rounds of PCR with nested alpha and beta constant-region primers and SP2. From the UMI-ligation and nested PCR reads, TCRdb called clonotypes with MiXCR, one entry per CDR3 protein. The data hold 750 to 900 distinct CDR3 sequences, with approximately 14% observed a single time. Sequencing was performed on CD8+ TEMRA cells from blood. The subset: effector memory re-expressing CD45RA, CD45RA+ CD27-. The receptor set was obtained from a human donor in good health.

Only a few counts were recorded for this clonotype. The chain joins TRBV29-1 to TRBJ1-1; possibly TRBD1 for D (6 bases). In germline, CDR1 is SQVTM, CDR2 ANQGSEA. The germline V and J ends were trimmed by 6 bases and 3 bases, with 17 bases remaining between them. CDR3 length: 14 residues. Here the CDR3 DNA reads TGCAGCGTGACGGCAGGGGTTTGGGACACTGAAGCTTTCTTT. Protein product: CSVTAGVWDTEAFF. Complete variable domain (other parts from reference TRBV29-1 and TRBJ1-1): SAVISQKPSRDICQRGTSLTIQCQVDSQVTMMFWYRQQPGQSLTLIATANQGSEATYESGFVIDKFPISRPNLTFSTLTVSNMSPEDSSIYLCSVTAGVWDTEAFFGQGTRLTVV.

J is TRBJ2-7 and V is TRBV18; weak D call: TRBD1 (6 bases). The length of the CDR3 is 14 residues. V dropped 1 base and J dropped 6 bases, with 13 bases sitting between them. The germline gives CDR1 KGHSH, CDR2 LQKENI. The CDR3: CASSPHQDSPEQYF. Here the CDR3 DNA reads TGTGCCAGCTCACCACACCAGGACAGCCCCGAGCAGTACTTC. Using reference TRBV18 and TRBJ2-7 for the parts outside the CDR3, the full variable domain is NAGVMQNPRHLVRRRGQEARLRCSPMKGHSHVYWYRQLPEEGLKFMVYLQKENIIDESGMPKERFSAEFPKEGPSILRIQQVVRGDSAAYFCASSPHQDSPEQYFGPGTRLTVT.

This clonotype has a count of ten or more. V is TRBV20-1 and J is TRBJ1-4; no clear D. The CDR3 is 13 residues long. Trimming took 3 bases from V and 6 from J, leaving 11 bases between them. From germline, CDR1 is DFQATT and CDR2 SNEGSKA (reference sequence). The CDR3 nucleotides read TGCAGTGCTAGGGACCTAAGCGATGAAAAACTGTTTTTT. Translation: CSARDLSDEKLFF.

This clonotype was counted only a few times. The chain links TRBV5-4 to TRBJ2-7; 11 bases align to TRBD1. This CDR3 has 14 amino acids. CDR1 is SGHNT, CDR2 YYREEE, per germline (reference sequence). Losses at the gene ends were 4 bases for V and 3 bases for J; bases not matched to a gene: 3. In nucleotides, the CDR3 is TGTGCCAGCAGCCCCGGGACAGGGGGCTACGAGCAGTACTTC. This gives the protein CASSPGTGGYEQYF.

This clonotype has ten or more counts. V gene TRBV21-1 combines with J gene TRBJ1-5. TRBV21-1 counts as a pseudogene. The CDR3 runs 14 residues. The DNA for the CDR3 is TGTGCCAGCAGCAAACTGGACAGCAATCAGCCCCAGCATTTT. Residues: CASSKLDSNQPQHF.

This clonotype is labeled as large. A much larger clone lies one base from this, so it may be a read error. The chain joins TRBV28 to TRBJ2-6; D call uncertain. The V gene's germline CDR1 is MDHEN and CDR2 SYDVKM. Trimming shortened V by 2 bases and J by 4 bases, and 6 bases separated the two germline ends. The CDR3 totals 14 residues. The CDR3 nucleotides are TGTGCCAGCAGTTTACGGGTCGGGGCCAACGTCCTGACTTTC. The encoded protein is CASSLRVGANVLTF.

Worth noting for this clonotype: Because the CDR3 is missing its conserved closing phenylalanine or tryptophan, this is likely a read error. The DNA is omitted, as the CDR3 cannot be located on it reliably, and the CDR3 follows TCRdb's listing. The CDR3 is CASSGETGLGGTKEG. The V call is TRBV11-3, the J call TRBJ2-5; TRBD2, as called in the table, went unchecked against the DNA. CDR1 and CDR2 (germline): SGHNT, YENEEA. The CDR3 contains 15 residues when both ends are counted.

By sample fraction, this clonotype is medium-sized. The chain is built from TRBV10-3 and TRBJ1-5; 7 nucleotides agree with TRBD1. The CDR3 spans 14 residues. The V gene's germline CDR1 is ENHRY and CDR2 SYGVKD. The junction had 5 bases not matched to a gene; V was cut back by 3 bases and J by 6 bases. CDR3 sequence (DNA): TGTGCCATCAGTGAAGGGCAGGGGGGTCAGCCCCAGCATTTT. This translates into CAISEGQGGQPQHF.

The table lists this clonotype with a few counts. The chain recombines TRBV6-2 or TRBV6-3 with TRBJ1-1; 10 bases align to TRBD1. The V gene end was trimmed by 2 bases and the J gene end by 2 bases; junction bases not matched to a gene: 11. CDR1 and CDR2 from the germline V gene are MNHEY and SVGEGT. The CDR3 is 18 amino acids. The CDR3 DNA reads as TGTGCCAGCAGTTACCTCGGGACAGGGGCCGCCCAAAACACTGAAGCTTTCTTT. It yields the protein CASSYLGTGAAQNTEAFF.

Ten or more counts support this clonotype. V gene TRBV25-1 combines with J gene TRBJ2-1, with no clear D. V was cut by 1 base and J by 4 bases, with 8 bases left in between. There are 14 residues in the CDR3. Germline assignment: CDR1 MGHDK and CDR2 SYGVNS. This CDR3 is CASSELNPYNEQFF. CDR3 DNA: TGTGCCAGCAGTGAATTGAATCCTTACAATGAGCAGTTCTTC.

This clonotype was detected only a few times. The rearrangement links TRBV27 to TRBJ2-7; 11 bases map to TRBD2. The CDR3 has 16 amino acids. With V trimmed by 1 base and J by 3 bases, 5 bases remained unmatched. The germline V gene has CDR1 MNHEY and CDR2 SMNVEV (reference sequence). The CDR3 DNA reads TGTGCCAGCAGTTTATTACCCGGGACTAGCGGCTACGAGCAGTACTTC. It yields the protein CASSLLPGTSGYEQYF.

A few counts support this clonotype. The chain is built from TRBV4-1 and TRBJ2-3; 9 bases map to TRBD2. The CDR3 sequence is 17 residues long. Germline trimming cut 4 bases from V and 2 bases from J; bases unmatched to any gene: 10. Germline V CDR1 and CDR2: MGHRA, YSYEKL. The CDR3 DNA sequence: TGCGCCAGCAGCCCGAGAATAGCGGGAGCAATCACAGATACGCAGTATTTT. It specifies CASSPRIAGAITDTQYF.

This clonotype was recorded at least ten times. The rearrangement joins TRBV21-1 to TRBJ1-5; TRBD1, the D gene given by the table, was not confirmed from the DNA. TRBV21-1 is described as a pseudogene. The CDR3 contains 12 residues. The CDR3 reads CASRKGNQPQHF. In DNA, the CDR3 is TGTGCCAGCCGGAAGGGGAATCAGCCCCAGCATTTT.

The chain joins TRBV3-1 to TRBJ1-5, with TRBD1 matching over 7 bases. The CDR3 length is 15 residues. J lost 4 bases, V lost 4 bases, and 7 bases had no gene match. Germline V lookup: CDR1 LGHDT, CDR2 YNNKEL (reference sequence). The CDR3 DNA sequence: TGTGCCAGCAGCCCCGACCTGACAGGGAATCAGCCCCAGCATTTT. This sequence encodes CASSPDLTGNQPQHF.

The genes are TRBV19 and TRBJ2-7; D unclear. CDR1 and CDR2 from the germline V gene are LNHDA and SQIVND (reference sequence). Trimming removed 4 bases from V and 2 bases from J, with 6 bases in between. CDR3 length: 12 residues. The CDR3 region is CASSTWPYEQYF. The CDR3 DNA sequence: TGTGCCAGTAGTACCTGGCCCTACGAGCAGTACTTC.

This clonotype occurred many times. In DNA form, the CDR3 reads TGTGCCAGCAGCCTTGGTGACTCCCCTTCCGACGAGCAGTACTTC. This encodes CASSLGDSPSDEQYF. The rearrangement joins TRBV28 to TRBJ2-7; D uncertain. The V end was cut by 6 bases, the J end by 5 bases, with 20 bases between. Germline V lookup: CDR1 MDHEN, CDR2 SYDVKM. The CDR3 extends over 15 amino acids.

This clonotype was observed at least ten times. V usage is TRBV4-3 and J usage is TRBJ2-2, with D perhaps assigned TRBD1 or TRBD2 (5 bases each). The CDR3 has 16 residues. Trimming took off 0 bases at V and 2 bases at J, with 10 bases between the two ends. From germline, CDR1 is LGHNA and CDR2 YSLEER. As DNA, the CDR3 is TGCGCCAGCAGCCAAGATTCAGGGAGCAACACCGGGGAGCTGTTTTTT. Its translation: CASSQDSGSNTGELFF.

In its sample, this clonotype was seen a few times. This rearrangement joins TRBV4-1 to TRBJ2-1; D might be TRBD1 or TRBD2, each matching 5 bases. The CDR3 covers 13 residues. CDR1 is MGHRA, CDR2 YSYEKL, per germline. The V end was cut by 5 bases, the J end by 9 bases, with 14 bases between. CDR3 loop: CASSSGQATEQFF. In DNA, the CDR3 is TGCGCCAGCAGCTCGGGGCAGGCTACTGAGCAGTTCTTC.

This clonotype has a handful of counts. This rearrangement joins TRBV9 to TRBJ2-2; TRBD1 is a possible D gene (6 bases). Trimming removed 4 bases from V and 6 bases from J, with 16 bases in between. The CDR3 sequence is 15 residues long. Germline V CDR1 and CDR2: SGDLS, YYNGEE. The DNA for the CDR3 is TGTGCCAGCAGCTCAGGACAGTTAAGCGCCGGGGAGCTGTTTTTT. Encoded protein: CASSSGQLSAGELFF.

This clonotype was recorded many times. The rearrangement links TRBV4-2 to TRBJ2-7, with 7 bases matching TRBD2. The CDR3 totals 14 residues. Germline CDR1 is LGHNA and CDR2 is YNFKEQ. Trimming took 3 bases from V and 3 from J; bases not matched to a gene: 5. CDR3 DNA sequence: TGTGCCAGCAGCCAGGGAGCGGGACGCTACGAGCAGTACTTC. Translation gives CASSQGAGRYEQYF.

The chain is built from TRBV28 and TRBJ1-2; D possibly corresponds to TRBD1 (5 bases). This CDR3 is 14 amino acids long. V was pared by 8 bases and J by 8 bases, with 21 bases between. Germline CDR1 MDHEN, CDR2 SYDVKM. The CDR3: CASGDRCFPRGYTF. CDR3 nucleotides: TGTGCCAGCGGTGACAGATGTTTCCCTAGAGGCTACACCTTC.

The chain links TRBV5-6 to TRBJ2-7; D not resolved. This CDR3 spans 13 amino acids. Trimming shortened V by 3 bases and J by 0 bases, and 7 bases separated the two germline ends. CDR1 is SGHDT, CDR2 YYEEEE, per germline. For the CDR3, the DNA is TGTGCCAGCAGCTCGGGCCTCTCCTACGAGCAGTACTTC. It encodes CASSSGLSYEQYF.

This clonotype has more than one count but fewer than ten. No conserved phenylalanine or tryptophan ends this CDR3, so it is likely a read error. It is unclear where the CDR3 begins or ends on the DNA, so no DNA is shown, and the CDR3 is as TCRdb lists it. The CDR3 protein is CASSQRQGGRAGETKEG. The rearrangement uses TRBV4-3 and TRBJ2-3; the table's TRBD2 call for D was not verified on the DNA. The CDR3 is 17 residues long, counting both termini. The germline gives CDR1 LGHNA, CDR2 YSLEER.

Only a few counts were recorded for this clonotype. Here the CDR3 reads CASSSMTGTDTQYF. CDR3 sequence (DNA): TGCGCCAGCAGCTCAATGACAGGCACAGATACGCAGTATTTT. This chain links TRBV5-1 with TRBJ2-3; D is possibly TRBD1 (5 bases). The germline V gene encodes CDR1 SGHRS and CDR2 YFSETQ. The CDR3 consists of 14 residues. The V gene lost 3 bases and the J gene lost 1 base, with 9 bases spanning the gap.

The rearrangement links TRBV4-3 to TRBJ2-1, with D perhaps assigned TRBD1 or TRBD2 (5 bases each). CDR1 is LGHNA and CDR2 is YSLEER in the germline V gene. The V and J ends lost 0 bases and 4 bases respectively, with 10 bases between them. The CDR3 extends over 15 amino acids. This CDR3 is CASSQDGGRYNEQFF. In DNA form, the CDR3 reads TGCGCCAGCAGCCAAGATGGGGGACGGTACAATGAGCAGTTCTTC.

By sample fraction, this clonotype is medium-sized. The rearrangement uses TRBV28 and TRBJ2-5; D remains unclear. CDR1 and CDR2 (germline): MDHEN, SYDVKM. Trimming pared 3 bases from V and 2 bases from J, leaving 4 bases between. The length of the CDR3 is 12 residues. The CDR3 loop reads CASSLNQETQYF. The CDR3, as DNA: TGTGCCAGCAGTTTGAATCAAGAGACCCAGTACTTC.

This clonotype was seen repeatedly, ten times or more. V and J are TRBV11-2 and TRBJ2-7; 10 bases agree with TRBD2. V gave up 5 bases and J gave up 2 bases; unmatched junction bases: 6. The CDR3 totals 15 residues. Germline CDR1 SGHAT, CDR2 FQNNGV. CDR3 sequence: CASSLGTSVAYEQYF. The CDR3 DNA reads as TGTGCCAGCAGCCTAGGGACTAGCGTCGCCTACGAGCAGTACTTC.

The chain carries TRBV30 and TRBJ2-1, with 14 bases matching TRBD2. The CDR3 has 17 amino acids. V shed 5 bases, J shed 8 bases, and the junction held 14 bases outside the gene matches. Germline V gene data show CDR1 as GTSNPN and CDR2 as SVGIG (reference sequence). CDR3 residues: CAWEDPGTSGRGYEQFF. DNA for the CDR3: TGTGCCTGGGAGGACCCTGGGACTAGCGGGAGAGGGTATGAGCAGTTCTTC.